Listed below are T cell receptor beta chains from one sample, sequenced in a study of blood T cell repertoires in COVID-19. Data came from immunoSEQ multiplex PCR; TCRdb stores just in-frame clones and leaves some out. The sample includes about 83,000 clones, approximately 88% seen only once; the top ten take approximately 45%. The material sequenced was peripheral blood. The receptors stem from a human donor in a cohort sampled during active COVID-19. The CDR3 runs from the conserved cysteine through the conserved F or W. D genes are given only for firm matches. A row's size may be missing; if present it is once, few, many or a size class.

j_call | clone_size | d_call | v_call | cdr3_aa | cdr3_nt
TRBJ1-1 | . | . | TRBV2 | CASKDRPAYAFF | TGTGCCAGCAAAGACAGGCCCGCTTACGCTTTCTTT
TRBJ2-5 | . | TRBD1 | TRBV29-1 | CSTGQGIQETQYF | TGCAGCACCGGACAGGGAATCCAAGAGACCCAGTACTTC
TRBJ2-5 | . | TRBD2 | TRBV5-4 | CASSSAGGQETQYF | TGTGCCAGCAGCTCGGCGGGGGGCCAAGAGACCCAGTACTTC
TRBJ2-1 | once | TRBD1 | TRBV5-8 | CASSPRTGVGYEQFF | TGTGCCAGCAGCCCACGGACAGGGGTGGGCTATGAGCAGTTCTTC
TRBJ2-7 | . | . | TRBV5-1 | CASSLEAGPGEQYF | TGCGCCAGCAGCTTGGAGGCAGGGCCAGGCGAGCAGTACTTC
TRBJ2-2 | . | TRBD1 | TRBV18 | CASLPGQVELNTGELFF | TGTGCCAGCTTACCGGGACAGGTGGAACTGAACACCGGGGAGCTGTTTTTT
TRBJ2-2 | few | TRBD2 | TRBV11-1 | CASSRGLAGVQGELFF | TGTGCCAGCAGCAGGGGACTAGCGGGAGTTCAGGGGGAGCTGTTTTTT
TRBJ1-1 | . | . | TRBV24-1 | CATSDEPGTEAFF | TGTGCCACCAGTGATGAGCCGGGGACTGAAGCTTTCTTT
TRBJ1-4 | once | TRBD1 | TRBV2 | CASSAPGGYGDEKLFF | TGTGCCAGCAGTGCGCCAGGGGGCTATGGGGATGAAAAACTGTTTTTT
TRBJ2-7 | . | TRBD2 | TRBV5-5 | CASSFLPPGTSGTYEQYF | TGTGCCAGCAGCTTCCTCCCGCCGGGGACTAGCGGGACCTACGAGCAGTACTTC
TRBJ2-1 | . | TRBD1 | TRBV19 | CASRDSDSYNEQFF | TGTGCCAGCCGGGACAGCGATTCGTACAATGAGCAGTTCTTC
TRBJ1-2 | . | . | TRBV5-6 | CASSLLDMPYGYTF | TGTGCCAGCAGCTTGCTGGACATGCCCTATGGCTACACCTTC
TRBJ1-1 | . | TRBD1 | TRBV2 | CASRGTGAMNTEAFF | TGTGCCAGCAGGGGGACAGGGGCGATGAACACTGAAGCTTTCTTT
TRBJ2-5 | . | TRBD1 | TRBV6-5 | CASSYRLTGGLETQYF | TGTGCCAGCAGTTACCGTCTAACAGGGGGTTTAGAGACCCAGTACTTC
TRBJ2-3 | . | TRBD2 | TRBV5-6 | CASSLAGGASTDTQYF | TGTGCCAGCAGCTTAGCGGGGGGCGCTAGCACAGATACGCAGTATTTT
TRBJ2-1 | . | TRBD2 | TRBV7-2 | CASSLGGGPYNEQFF | TGTGCCAGCAGCTTAGGCGGGGGACCCTACAATGAGCAGTTCTTC
TRBJ2-1 | . | . | TRBV27 | CASSLVASGTIYNEQFF | TGTGCCAGCAGTTTAGTGGCTAGTGGAACGATATACAATGAGCAGTTCTTC
TRBJ1-1 | . | TRBD1 | TRBV29-1 | CSVGTGLFGEAFF | TGCAGCGTGGGGACAGGTTTGTTTGGGGAAGCTTTCTTT
TRBJ2-7 | . | . | TRBV5-5 | CASSLDSGSYEQYF | TGTGCCAGCAGCTTGGACAGCGGCTCCTACGAGCAGTACTTC
TRBJ2-2 | few | TRBD1 | TRBV2 | CASSRDRLDGELFF | TGTGCCAGCAGTCGGGACAGGTTGGACGGGGAGCTGTTTTTT
TRBJ1-1 | . | . | TRBV7-2 | CASSFRGLPRSEAFF | TGTGCCAGCAGCTTTAGGGGTCTACCTCGGTCTGAAGCTTTCTTT
TRBJ2-2 | . | . | TRBV5-4 | CASSNEASGNTGELFF | TGTGCCAGCAGCAATGAGGCTAGTGGAAACACCGGGGAGCTGTTTTTT
TRBJ2-2 | few | . | TRBV30 | CAGSTQVTAGELFF | TGTGCCGGAAGTACACAGGTTACCGCCGGGGAGCTGTTTTTT
TRBJ2-5 | . | TRBD2 | TRBV28 | CASSRTSGSLFQETQYF | TGTGCCAGCAGCCGGACTAGCGGGAGTCTCTTCCAAGAGACCCAGTACTTC
TRBJ2-5 | . | TRBD1 | TRBV12-5 | CASGSPTGQETQYF | TGTGCTAGTGGTTCCCCGACAGGGCAAGAGACCCAGTACTTC
TRBJ2-7 | . | . | TRBV6-5 | CASRPSTGSYEQYF | TGTGCCAGCAGGCCGTCTACAGGGTCCTACGAGCAGTACTTC
TRBJ2-3 | . | TRBD2 | TRBV5-5 | CASSWGLADRTDTQYF | TGTGCCAGCAGCTGGGGACTAGCGGACCGCACAGATACGCAGTATTTT
TRBJ1-5 | . | . | TRBV2 | CASSGFARDNQPQHF | TGTGCCAGCAGTGGATTCGCCAGGGACAATCAGCCCCAGCATTTT
TRBJ1-3 | . | . | TRBV14 | CASSQAVPGTGNTIYF | TGTGCCAGCAGCCAAGCAGTTCCGGGGACTGGAAACACCATATATTTT
TRBJ1-2 | . | . | TRBV5-8 | CASSSRDYGYTF | TGTGCCAGCAGCTCCAGGGACTATGGCTACACCTTC
TRBJ2-3 | . | TRBD2 | TRBV24-1 | CATSDRPTSGSTDTQYF | TGTGCCACCAGTGACCGACCGACTAGCGGAAGCACAGATACGCAGTATTTT
TRBJ1-1 | . | . | TRBV21-1 | CASSKTLWTGWGTEAFF | TGTGCCAGCAGCAAAACCCTATGGACAGGGTGGGGGACTGAAGCTTTCTTT
TRBJ2-5 | . | . | TRBV24-1 | CATSDGVSQETQYF | TGTGCCACCAGTGACGGGGTATCCCAAGAGACCCAGTACTTC
TRBJ2-7 | . | TRBD1 | TRBV29-1 | CSVQPGQGYEQYF | TGCAGCGTTCAACCGGGACAGGGGTACGAGCAGTACTTC
TRBJ2-7 | . | . | TRBV19 | CASAQGSTRIHEQYF | TGTGCCAGTGCACAGGGTTCAACTAGAATCCACGAGCAGTACTTC
TRBJ2-2 | . | . | TRBV2 | CASSVDVNGELFF | TGTGCCAGCAGCGTAGATGTTAACGGGGAGCTGTTTTTT
TRBJ2-5 | . | . | TRBV19 | CASSIPGAETQYF | TGTGCCAGTAGTATTCCAGGGGCAGAGACCCAGTACTTC
TRBJ2-3 | . | . | TRBV2 | CASSTLRVSTDTQYF | TGTGCCAGCAGTACCTTGCGGGTTAGCACAGATACGCAGTATTTT
TRBJ2-5 | . | TRBD2 | TRBV6-5 | CASSYSAGRAETQYF | TGTGCCAGCAGTTACTCAGCAGGGAGGGCGGAGACCCAGTACTTC
TRBJ1-1 | . | . | TRBV7-9 | CASIKGTGENTEAFF | TGTGCCAGCATAAAGGGAACAGGCGAGAACACTGAAGCTTTCTTT
TRBJ2-4 | . | TRBD1 | TRBV18 | CASSQDRENIQYF | TGTGCCAGCTCACAAGACAGGGAAAACATTCAGTACTTC
TRBJ2-3 | . | . | TRBV12-3/TRBV12-4 | CASTRSGLTQYF | TGTGCCAGCACCCGATCGGGTCTTACGCAGTATTTT
TRBJ2-2 | . | . | TRBV3-1/TRBV3-2 | CASRTGVTGELFF | TGTGCCAGCAGAACGGGGGTAACCGGGGAGCTGTTTTTT
TRBJ1-5 | . | . | TRBV28 | CASRDRGGSNQPQHF | TGTGCCAGCAGAGATAGAGGGGGTAGCAATCAGCCCCAGCATTTT
TRBJ1-2 | . | TRBD1 | TRBV7-9 | CASSFPGQGNGYTF | TGTGCCAGCAGTTTCCCGGGACAGGGTAACGGCTACACCTTC
TRBJ2-2 | . | TRBD1 | TRBV6-6 | CASSRAGTDNTGELFF | TGTGCCAGCAGTCGTGCCGGGACAGATAACACCGGGGAGCTGTTTTTT
TRBJ2-5 | . | TRBD1 | TRBV7-2 | CASSFPGQGGEETQYF | TGTGCCAGCAGCTTCCCGGGACAGGGCGGGGAAGAGACCCAGTACTTC
TRBJ1-2 | . | TRBD1 | TRBV5-6 | CASSLVGQSIYGYTF | TGTGCCAGCAGCTTGGTGGGACAGAGTATCTATGGCTACACCTTC
TRBJ1-1 | . | TRBD1 | TRBV7-2 | CASSLRQGILEAFF | TGTGCCAGCAGCCTAAGACAGGGGATCTTGGAAGCTTTCTTT
TRBJ1-1 | . | TRBD1 | TRBV5-1 | CASSLSTGSTEAFF | TGCGCCAGCAGCTTGTCGACAGGGAGTACTGAAGCTTTCTTT
TRBJ1-2 | . | . | TRBV27 | CASSLSAGASGYTF | TGTGCCAGCAGTTTATCGGCAGGGGCTAGTGGCTACACCTTC